This TCR beta chain was sequenced in a study of CD8+ T cells in alopecia areata. Study observations and caveats: Clarity of TCR sharing across patients fell short of that in mice, possibly HLA-related. Among the cells sequenced in scalp samples are also the resident alphabeta T cells of normal skin. Affected scalp, especially in alopecia totalis/universalis, had a higher clonality than normal scalp did.

RNA, once extracted, was reverse transcribed into cDNA for use as the sequencing template. Clones were read by immunoSEQ multiplex PCR, and TCRdb kept only the in-frame ones, dropping some. The top ten clones hold over 15% of a sample with 130,000 or so clones, 49% of them seen once. Notes on this clone: Its antigen is undetermined.

After removal of 6 bases from V and 8 bases from J, the junction contained 7 bases not matched to a gene. Germline CDR1 is MNHEY and CDR2 is SMNVEV (reference sequence). The CDR3 totals 14 residues. Alopecia areata patients gave lesional scalp punch biopsies and peripheral blood samples. The TCR was taken from a human donor with alopecia areata. The sequenced sample was CD8+ T cells sorted from blood, obtained at week 0. The rearrangement joins TRBV27 to TRBJ1-4; 9 nucleotides align to TRBD1. CDR3 nucleotide sequence: TGTGCCAGCAGCCGGGACAGGGTTGGGGAAAAACTGTTTTTT. It specifies CASSRDRVGEKLFF.